This TCR beta chain was captured in a study of OX40 agonist ivuxolimab in advanced cancers. Study at large: Partial responses occurred in three patients (one hepatocellular carcinoma, two cutaneous melanoma).

This clone is deemed medium-sized. Its target is unknown. Profiling relied on immunoSEQ multiplex PCR, and the TCRdb table lists in-frame clones only, not all of them. The profile shows approximately 35,000 clones, approximately 89% of them singletons. Unmatched junction bases numbered 9, after V lost 3 bases and J lost 2 bases. The CDR3 runs 16 residues. In germline, CDR1 is MNHEY, CDR2 SVGAGI. Findings and caveats of the study: Some nonresponders also had low normalized T-cell clonal expansion.

The sample in question was CD4+ or CD8+ T cells sorted from blood, obtained in a trial of the OX40 agonist ivuxolimab. This receptor was taken from an adult with an advanced solid tumor such as melanoma, head and neck, liver or kidney cancer. The V call is TRBV6-5, the J call TRBJ2-7; TRBD1 matches at 8 bases. The DNA for the CDR3 is TGTGCCAGCAGTTATTCAGACAGGGGTTCGACCTACGAGCAGTACTTC. It specifies CASSYSDRGSTYEQYF.